Shown below are 9 T cell receptor beta chains from a single sample sequenced in a study of blood T cell repertoires in COVID-19. Generated by immunoSEQ multiplex PCR, the TCRdb table keeps only in-frame clones and is missing some. Of about 110,000 clones in the sample, approximately 90% were seen once. The sequenced sample was peripheral blood. The receptors come from a woman aged 45-60 years with acute or convalescent COVID-19.

The genes are TRBV7-2 and TRBJ1-6; no firm D call. CDR3 size: 16 residues. Trimming pared 0 bases from V and 5 bases from J, leaving 11 bases between. Per the germline V gene, CDR1 is SGHTA and CDR2 is FQGNSA. Written as DNA, the CDR3 is TGTGCCAGCAGCTTAGCTGGCAGACTAAATAATTCACCCCTCCACTTT. Encoded protein: CASSLAGRLNNSPLHF.

The chain links TRBV6-5 to TRBJ2-7; D call uncertain. V shed 7 bases and J shed 4 bases, with 14 bases lying between them. The germline V gene encodes CDR1 MNHEY and CDR2 SVGAGI. The CDR3 length is 13 residues. DNA of the CDR3: TGTGCCAGCACTCGCGGCCCCATTTACGAGCAGTACTTC. This translates into CASTRGPIYEQYF.

Written as DNA, the CDR3 is TGTGCCAGCAGGGGGGACTCTCTCTATGGCTACACCTTC. This encodes CASRGDSLYGYTF. The V and J genes are TRBV12-3 or TRBV12-4 and TRBJ1-2; possibly TRBD1 for D (5 bases). This CDR3 has 13 amino acids. V was pared by 6 bases and J by 4 bases, with 12 bases between.

The chain uses TRBV2 and TRBJ2-4; TRBD2 matches at 12 bases. The junction had 12 bases not matched to a gene; V was cut back by 2 bases and J by 7 bases. Looked up from germline, CDR1 is SNHLY and CDR2 is FYNNEI. This CDR3 has 18 residues. The CDR3 region has the DNA TGTGCCAGCAGTGAACTAGCGGGAGGGCCTGGGCGAGAGAACATTCAGTACTTC. Amino acid sequence: CASSELAGGPGRENIQYF.

The rearrangement uses TRBV10-3 and TRBJ2-7; TRBD1 agrees at 8 bases. The CDR3 totals 13 residues. CDR1 and CDR2 from the germline V gene are ENHRY and SYGVKD. Losses at the gene ends were 6 bases for V and 5 bases for J; bases not matched to a gene: 6. DNA of the CDR3: TGTGCCATCAGCTACAACAGGGGGAACGAGCAGTACTTC. Translated, it gives CAISYNRGNEQYF.

The rearrangement links TRBV5-1 to TRBJ2-7; 7 bases map to TRBD1. Germline values: CDR1 SGHRS, CDR2 YFSETQ. Trimming cost V 4 bases and J 2 bases; bases outside gene matches: 9. The CDR3 loop spans 15 amino acids. DNA of the CDR3: TGCGCCAGCAGCATCCCGGGACAGCCAGCCTACGAGCAGTACTTC. Its translation is CASSIPGQPAYEQYF.

V and J are TRBV5-1 and TRBJ2-2; D remains ambiguous. The CDR3 is 14 residues long. In germline, CDR1 is SGHRS, CDR2 YFSETQ. The germline V and J ends were trimmed by 0 bases and 6 bases, with 9 bases remaining between them. Here the CDR3 DNA reads TGCGCCAGCAGCTTGGCTGAGGTAGCCGGGGAGCTGTTTTTT. Encoded protein: CASSLAEVAGELFF. The variable domain in full, with the rest retrieved from reference TRBV5-1 and TRBJ2-2, is KAGVTQTPRYLIKTRGQQVTLSCSPISGHRSVSWYQQTPGQGLQFLFEYFSETQRNKGNFPGRFSGRQFSNSRSEMNVSTLELGDSALYLCASSLAEVAGELFFGEGSRLTVL.

The V call is TRBV9, the J call TRBJ2-2; 9 nucleotides agree with TRBD2. The ends lost 2 bases at V and 0 bases at J; junction bases unmatched: 8. This CDR3 spans 18 amino acids. In germline, CDR1 is SGDLS, CDR2 YYNGEE. Written as DNA, the CDR3 is TGTGCCAGCAGCGTTATCGGCGGGAGGGCCGCGAACACCGGGGAGCTGTTTTTT. Protein: CASSVIGGRAANTGELFF.

V usage is TRBV19 and J usage is TRBJ1-1, with TRBD1 identical over 7 bases. V shed 3 bases and J 1 base; nucleotides not matched to a gene: 2. This CDR3 contains 14 residues. The germline gives CDR1 LNHDA, CDR2 SQIVND (reference sequence). CDR3 sequence (DNA): TGTGCCAGTAGTATCAGGGGGTCGAACACTGAAGCTTTCTTT. It is translated as CASSIRGSNTEAFF.